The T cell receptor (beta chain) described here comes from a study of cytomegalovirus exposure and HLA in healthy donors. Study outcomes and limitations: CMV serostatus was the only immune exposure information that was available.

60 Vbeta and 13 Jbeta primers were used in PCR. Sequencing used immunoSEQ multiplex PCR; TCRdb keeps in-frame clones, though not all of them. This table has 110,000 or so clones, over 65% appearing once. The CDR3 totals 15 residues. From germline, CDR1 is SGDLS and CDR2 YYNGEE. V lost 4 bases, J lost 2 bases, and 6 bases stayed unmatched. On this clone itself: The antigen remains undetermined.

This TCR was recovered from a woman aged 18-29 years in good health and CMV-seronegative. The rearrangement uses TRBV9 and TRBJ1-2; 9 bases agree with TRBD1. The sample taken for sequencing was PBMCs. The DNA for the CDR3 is TGTGCCAGCAGCACACGACAGGGGGTAAACTATGGCTACACCTTC. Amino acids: CASSTRQGVNYGYTF.